Below, one T cell receptor beta chain is given with its context. Its ends do not fully match the called genes, so a read error is possible. The source of the sample is a study of blood T cell repertoires in COVID-19. Study-wide background: The United States, Italy and Spain provided the acute and convalescent COVID-19 samples. T cells, B-cell-depleted T cells, or PBMCs provided the cDNA or gDNA that served as material.

Libraries were prepared by immunoSEQ multiplex PCR; TCRdb keeps only in-frame clonotypes and omits some of them. The sample lists approximately 450,000 clones, around 89% occurring once. The CDR3 is 8 residues long. Germline V lookup: CDR1 MNHEY, CDR2 SMNVEV (reference sequence). Material for sequencing was peripheral blood. The chain employs TRBV27 and TRBJ1-6; D remains ambiguous. This TCR derives from a woman aged 30 to 39 with acute or convalescent COVID-19. CDR3 sequence (DNA): TGTGCCATCATAAGACGGGACTTT. Translating it yields CAIIRRDF.